The 11 T cell receptor beta chains in this list originate from one sample, sequenced in a study of spatial heterogeneity in lung cancer. TCRdb called the 5' RACE reads again in MiXCR, with one record for every CDR3 protein. The table lists about 9,900 distinct CDR3 sequences, around 6% of them singletons. Time point denoted: sample taken at primary tumor resection. These TCRs' antigens remain unknown. Study-level findings and limits: Tumoral mutation counts were tracked by counts of expanded intratumoral alpha and beta TCRs.

This specimen consisted of lung tumor tissue, obtained at surgery. These receptors originate from a female donor with early-stage non-small cell lung cancer.

The genes are TRBV20-1 and TRBJ2-2; D unresolved. V lost 0 bases and J lost 4, with 12 bases in between. Germline lookup yields CDR1 DFQATT and CDR2 SNEGSKA (reference sequence). CDR3 length: 15 residues. The CDR3 region is CSARDTLGSTGELFF. Here the CDR3 DNA reads TGCAGTGCTAGAGATACACTGGGAAGCACCGGGGAGCTGTTTTTT.

This clonotype was counted ten times or more. This rearrangement joins TRBV20-1 to TRBJ2-2; 10 nucleotides agree with TRBD1. V shed 1 base, J shed 1 base, and the junction held 3 bases outside the gene matches. Germline values: CDR1 DFQATT, CDR2 SNEGSKA (reference sequence). The CDR3 has 16 amino acids. The CDR3 DNA reads as TGCAGTGCTAGAGGGACAGGGGGACAGAACACCGGGGAGCTGTTTTTT. Its translation: CSARGTGGQNTGELFF.

The sample holds many counts of this clonotype. The chain joins TRBV6-5 to TRBJ2-7; the D is unclear. Per germline, CDR1 MNHEY and CDR2 SVGAGI. This CDR3 comprises 15 residues. V was shortened by 7 bases and J by 0 bases, with 16 bases between the two germline ends. The CDR3 DNA reads TGTGCCAGCACCGTAACAAGTAGCAACTCCTACGAGCAGTACTTC. It translates to CASTVTSSNSYEQYF.

This clonotype is termed medium-sized. This chain uses TRBV20-1 with TRBJ1-1; possible D gene TRBD1, 5 bases. The CDR3 consists of 13 residues. CDR1 and CDR2 from the germline V gene are DFQATT and SNEGSKA (reference sequence). V was trimmed by 5 bases and J by 11 bases, leaving 21 bases between them. The CDR3 region is CSAPRTSPGLAFF. The CDR3 coding sequence is TGCAGTGCTCCAAGGACATCCCCGGGGCTCGCTTTCTTT.

This chain links TRBV12-2 with TRBJ2-7; TRBD1, the table's D call, was not compared with the DNA. TRBV12-2 has pseudogene status. The CDR3 is made up of 15 amino acids. In nucleotides, the CDR3 is TGTGCAAGTCGCTTAGCGTGTCCACCTGACTACGAGCAGTACTTC. Amino acid sequence: CASRLACPPDYEQYF.

In its sample, this clonotype ranks as medium-sized (0.01 to 0.1%). The rearrangement uses TRBV14 and TRBJ2-3; D uncertain. There are 15 residues in the CDR3. Germline-derived CDR1 and CDR2 are SGHDN and FVKESK. Trimming removed 1 base at V and 0 bases at J, with 8 bases between. The CDR3 spells CASSQGIGSTDTQYF. CDR3 DNA: TGTGCCAGCAGCCAAGGGATAGGTAGCACAGATACGCAGTATTTT.

Many counts were recorded for this clonotype. The chain combines TRBV5-1 with TRBJ1-1; D uncertain. The CDR3 is 12 residues long. Germline values: CDR1 SGHRS, CDR2 YFSETQ. Deletions cut 1 base from V and 6 bases from J, with 7 bases between. CDR3 in DNA: TGCGCCAGCAGCTTGAACGCAGCTGAAGCTTTCTTT. As protein: CASSLNAAEAFF.

This clonotype was observed many times. V is TRBV5-1 and J is TRBJ2-2; no reliable D call. The CDR3 extends over 13 amino acids. The V and J ends lost 7 bases and 5 bases respectively, with 12 bases between them. The germline V gene has CDR1 SGHRS and CDR2 YFSETQ. The CDR3 spells CASSESDTGELFF. CDR3 DNA: TGCGCCAGCTCGGAGTCGGATACCGGGGAGCTGTTTTTT. Based on the CDR3 plus reference TRBV5-1 and TRBJ2-2, the full variable domain is KAGVTQTPRYLIKTRGQQVTLSCSPISGHRSVSWYQQTPGQGLQFLFEYFSETQRNKGNFPGRFSGRQFSNSRSEMNVSTLELGDSALYLCASSESDTGELFFGEGSRLTVL.

Many counts were recorded for this clonotype. This chain links TRBV28 with TRBJ1-1, with 7 nucleotides matching TRBD1. V shed 6 bases, J shed 11 bases, and the junction held 15 bases outside the gene matches. The CDR3 contains 14 residues. In germline, CDR1 is MDHEN, CDR2 SYDVKM. The CDR3: CASRPGQLIFGAFF. In DNA, the CDR3 is TGTGCCAGCAGACCGGGACAGTTGATTTTTGGGGCTTTCTTT.

Many counts were recorded for this clonotype. The chain links TRBV28 to TRBJ2-2, with D tentatively TRBD1 (6 bases). There are 13 residues in the CDR3. The germline V gene has CDR1 MDHEN and CDR2 SYDVKM. Trimming took 7 bases from V and 6 from J, leaving 12 bases between them. The CDR3 bases are TGTGCCAGCAATACCAGGGGCCCCGGGGAGCTGTTTTTT. Residues: CASNTRGPGELFF.

This chain connects TRBV28 to TRBJ1-4; D gene uncertain. Looked up from germline, CDR1 is MDHEN and CDR2 is SYDVKM. The CDR3 extends over 12 amino acids. Between the trimmed V and J ends, which lost 9 bases and 2 bases, there was a span of 7 bases. CDR3 nucleotides: TGTGCCAGTGGGAGCACTAATGAAAAACTGTTTTTT. Its protein product is CASGSTNEKLFF.